The 20 T cell receptor beta chains below were found in one sample sequenced in a study of long-term antiretroviral therapy in people with HIV (dated 2022 in TCRdb). The immunoSEQ hsTCRB v3.0 assay was used at survey level resolution for TRB variable region sequencing. As stored in TCRdb, this immuneACCESS dataset retains in-frame rearrangements with V and J assigned. A fraction of the clones does not appear; measured against another copy, unresolved V genes explain less than half of the discrepancy, and the remainder lacks a known reason. The sample profile shows over 15,000 clones; almost 80% of them were found once. The top ten constitute about 10% of the sample. Sequenced here: unsorted PBMCs, sampled 2.3 years after starting antiretroviral therapy. These receptors came from a woman aged 40 to 50 with HIV.

The chain employs TRBV6-6 and TRBJ2-1, with D unresolved. The CDR3 extends over 14 amino acids. The V end lost 1 base, the J end lost 4 bases, and 8 bases lay between the germline ends. CDR1 and CDR2 from the germline V gene are MNHNY and SVGAGI (reference sequence). In DNA form, the CDR3 reads TGTGCCAGCAGTTACTATTCTAGTTACAATGAGCAGTTCTTC. This encodes CASSYYSSYNEQFF.

This clone has only a few counts. The chain recombines TRBV5-6 with TRBJ2-7; possible D gene TRBD2, 6 bases. Trimming cost V 2 bases and J 2 bases, with 14 bases left between them. Germline loops: CDR1 SGHDT, CDR2 YYEEEE. This CDR3 contains 15 residues. As DNA, the CDR3 is TGTGCCAGCAGCTTAGCCGCCTGGGAGGCCTACGAGCAGTACTTC. Translation gives CASSLAAWEAYEQYF.

The CDR3 is CASSSSAGGGEAFF. CDR3 bases: TGTGCCAGCAGCTCCTCCGCCGGCGGAGGTGAAGCTTTCTTT. The rearrangement links TRBV11-3 to TRBJ1-1; D is ambiguous. CDR3 size: 14 residues. Trimming stripped 4 bases from V and 7 bases from J, with 16 bases between. Germline V lookup: CDR1 SGHNT, CDR2 YENEEA.

The chain has TRBV6-5 and TRBJ1-6; tentatively, D is TRBD1 (6 bases). Trimming shortened V by 2 bases and J by 4 bases, and 12 bases separated the two germline ends. The germline CDR1 and CDR2 sequences are MNHEY and SVGAGI. The CDR3 totals 16 residues. CDR3 DNA: TGTGCCAGCAGTTACGCCTACAGGGAATATAATTCACCCCTCCACTTT. Protein sequence: CASSYAYREYNSPLHF.

This chain connects TRBV11-3 to TRBJ2-7; TRBD2 is a possible D gene (6 bases). The V gene lost 5 bases and the J gene lost 2 bases, with 13 bases spanning the gap. The CDR3 covers 14 residues. CDR1 SGHNT and CDR2 YENEEA come from the germline V gene. CDR3 amino acids: CASSPGGDPYEQYF. CDR3 DNA sequence: TGTGCCAGCAGCCCCGGAGGGGATCCCTACGAGCAGTACTTC. The full variable domain, in which reference TRBV11-3 and TRBJ2-7 provide the parts outside the CDR3, is EAGVVQSPRYKIIEKKQPVAFWCNPISGHNTLYWYLQNLGQGPELLIRYENEEAVDDSQLPKDRFSAERLKGVDSTLKIQPAELGDSAVYLCASSPGGDPYEQYFGPGTRLTVT.

The V call is TRBV19, the J call TRBJ1-1, with a possible D match to TRBD1 (5 bases). V gave up 3 bases and J gave up 5 bases, with 10 bases separating them. The CDR3 is 13 amino acids. CDR1 LNHDA and CDR2 SQIVND come from the germline V gene (reference sequence). CDR3: CASSIGRATEAFF. DNA of the CDR3: TGTGCCAGTAGTATTGGCAGGGCAACTGAAGCTTTCTTT.

The chain recombines TRBV7-8 with TRBJ1-4; 7 positions agree with TRBD1. Per the germline V gene, CDR1 is SGHVS and CDR2 is FQNEAQ. This CDR3 is built from 15 residues. V lost 4 bases to trimming and J lost 4 bases; unmatched junction nucleotides: 6. The CDR3 is CASSSSGQINEKLFF. In DNA form, the CDR3 reads TGTGCCAGCAGCTCATCGGGACAGATTAATGAAAAACTGTTTTTT.

This chain links TRBV6-1 with TRBJ1-2, with 7 bases lining up with TRBD1. The length of the CDR3 is 15 residues. After removal of 4 bases from V and 1 base from J, the junction contained 6 bases not matched to a gene. CDR1 and CDR2 (germline): MNHNS, SASEGT. CDR3 in DNA: TGTGCCAGCAGTGTCGTGGCAGGGGGTAACTATGGCTACACCTTC. Translating it yields CASSVVAGGNYGYTF.

This clone occurred a few times. V and J are TRBV6-5 and TRBJ2-7; 12 bases agree with TRBD2. The CDR3 consists of 16 residues. In germline, CDR1 is MNHEY, CDR2 SVGAGI. V gave up 4 bases and J gave up 5 bases; unmatched junction bases: 9. CDR3 protein: CASSLFRLAGAHEQYF. The DNA for the CDR3 is TGTGCCAGCAGTTTATTCCGACTAGCGGGGGCCCACGAGCAGTACTTC.

The chain carries TRBV11-2 and TRBJ2-7; 7 bases are a match to TRBD2. This CDR3 contains 14 residues. Germline CDR1 and CDR2: SGHAT and FQNNGV. V trimming: 1 base; J trimming: 3 bases; junction bases outside the gene matches: 3. The CDR3 is CASSLGGGFYEQYF. The DNA for the CDR3 is TGTGCCAGCAGCTTAGGGGGGGGTTTCTACGAGCAGTACTTC.

The rearrangement uses TRBV5-1 and TRBJ1-1; unclear D gene. The CDR3 length is 13 residues. Trimming pared 0 bases from V and 10 bases from J, leaving 13 bases between. Looked up from germline, CDR1 is SGHRS and CDR2 is YFSETQ. This chain's CDR3 is CASSLGQSPGAFF. The CDR3 region has the DNA TGCGCCAGCAGCTTGGGGCAAAGCCCTGGAGCTTTCTTT.

This chain uses TRBV6-6 with TRBJ1-3; no definite D call. V was shortened by 8 bases and J by 4 bases, with 6 bases between the two germline ends. This CDR3 has 11 amino acids. Per germline, CDR1 MNHNY and CDR2 SVGAGI (reference sequence). CDR3 protein: CASESGNTIYF. DNA of the CDR3: TGTGCCAGCGAATCCGGAAACACCATATATTTT.

This clone appeared a single time. J is TRBJ2-5 and V is TRBV6-1; the D gene is possibly TRBD2 (6 bases). Germline CDR1 MNHNS, CDR2 SASEGT. The length of the CDR3 is 15 residues. V lost 6 bases, J lost 5 bases, and 19 bases lay in between. This chain's CDR3 is CASRGTRRSVETQYF. In DNA, the CDR3 is TGTGCCAGCAGAGGGACTCGACGGAGTGTTGAGACCCAGTACTTC.

The chain has TRBV29-1 and TRBJ1-2; TRBD1 is a possible D gene (5 bases). Germline values: CDR1 SQVTM, CDR2 ANQGSEA. The CDR3 is made up of 13 amino acids. Trimming shortened V by 4 bases and J by 4 bases, and 13 bases separated the two germline ends. CDR3: CSVVRGSGYGYTF. The CDR3, as DNA: TGCAGCGTTGTAAGGGGATCGGGCTATGGCTACACCTTC.

This chain links TRBV10-3 with TRBJ1-4; D not resolved. The V end was cut by 0 bases, the J end by 8 bases, with 13 bases between. The CDR3 loop spans 15 amino acids. Germline CDR1 and CDR2: ENHRY and SYGVKD. CDR3 sequence (DNA): TGTGCCATCAGTGAGTCTCGTACCTCGGGCGAAAAACTGTTTTTT. It specifies CAISESRTSGEKLFF.

This clone was picked up one time. The rearrangement joins TRBV11-2 to TRBJ1-2; D is undetermined. The V gene's germline CDR1 is SGHAT and CDR2 FQNNGV. V lost 5 bases to trimming and J lost 0 bases, with 19 bases between them. The CDR3 contains 17 residues. The CDR3 DNA is TGTGCCAGCAGCAAGGAGGGTGCGGCAGCTACTAACTATGGCTACACCTTC. Translated: CASSKEGAAATNYGYTF.

This chain uses TRBV18 with TRBJ1-1; unclear D gene. The CDR3 spans 18 residues. Germline CDR1 reads KGHSH; CDR2 reads LQKENI. V shed 6 bases and J shed 0 bases, with 23 bases lying between them. CDR3 loop: CASSAQPPHASMNTEAFF. The CDR3 region has the DNA TGTGCCAGCTCTGCACAACCTCCTCATGCTTCCATGAACACTGAAGCTTTCTTT. The variable domain in full, completed from reference TRBV18 and TRBJ1-1, reads NAGVMQNPRHLVRRRGQEARLRCSPMKGHSHVYWYRQLPEEGLKFMVYLQKENIIDESGMPKERFSAEFPKEGPSILRIQQVVRGDSAAYFCASSAQPPHASMNTEAFFGQGTRLTVV.

The chain carries TRBV18 and TRBJ2-7; no clear D gene. The germline CDR1 and CDR2 sequences are KGHSH and LQKENI. V lost 5 bases, J lost 7 bases, and 9 bases lay in between. CDR3 length: 11 amino acids. The CDR3 reads CASSDYVEQYF. In DNA, the CDR3 is TGTGCCAGCTCAGATTACGTAGAGCAGTACTTC.

The rearrangement links TRBV4-1 to TRBJ1-2; a weak D match, TRBD1 (5 bases). This CDR3 has 16 residues. The germline V gene encodes CDR1 MGHRA and CDR2 YSYEKL. V was clipped by 0 bases and J by 5 bases, with 16 bases between them. The CDR3 spells CASSQDKTTAIYGYTF. The CDR3 nucleotides are TGCGCCAGCAGCCAAGATAAAACGACAGCGATATATGGCTACACCTTC.

CDR3 region: CASSSETYNEQFF. The CDR3 nucleotides read TGTGCCAGCAGTTCGGAAACCTACAATGAGCAGTTCTTC. The V call is TRBV27, the J call TRBJ2-1; D is undetermined. Germline CDR1 MNHEY, CDR2 SMNVEV (reference sequence). This CDR3 contains 13 residues. V lost 4 bases and J lost 2, with 6 bases in between.